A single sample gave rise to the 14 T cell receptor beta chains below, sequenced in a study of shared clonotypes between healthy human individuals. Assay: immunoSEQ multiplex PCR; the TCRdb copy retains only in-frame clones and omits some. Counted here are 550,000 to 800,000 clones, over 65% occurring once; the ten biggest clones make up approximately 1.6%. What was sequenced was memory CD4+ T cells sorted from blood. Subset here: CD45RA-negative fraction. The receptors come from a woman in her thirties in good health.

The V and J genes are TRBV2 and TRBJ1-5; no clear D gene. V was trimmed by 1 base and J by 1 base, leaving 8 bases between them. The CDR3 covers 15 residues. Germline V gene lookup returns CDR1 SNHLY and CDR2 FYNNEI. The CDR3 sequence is CASSEDAGSNQPQHF. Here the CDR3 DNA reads TGTGCCAGCAGTGAAGATGCAGGAAGCAATCAGCCCCAGCATTTT. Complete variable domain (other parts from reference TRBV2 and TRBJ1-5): EPEVTQTPSHQVTQMGQEVILRCVPISNHLYFYWYRQILGQKVEFLVSFYNNEISEKSEIFDDQFSVERPDGSNFTLKIRSTKLEDSAMYFCASSEDAGSNQPQHFGDGTRLSIL.

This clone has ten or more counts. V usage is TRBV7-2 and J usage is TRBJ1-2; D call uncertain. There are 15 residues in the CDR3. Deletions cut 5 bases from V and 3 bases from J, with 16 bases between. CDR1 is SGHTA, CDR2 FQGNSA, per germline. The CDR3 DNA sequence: TGTGCCAGCAGCGCCCAGACCGAGGACTACTATGGCTACACCTTC. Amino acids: CASSAQTEDYYGYTF.

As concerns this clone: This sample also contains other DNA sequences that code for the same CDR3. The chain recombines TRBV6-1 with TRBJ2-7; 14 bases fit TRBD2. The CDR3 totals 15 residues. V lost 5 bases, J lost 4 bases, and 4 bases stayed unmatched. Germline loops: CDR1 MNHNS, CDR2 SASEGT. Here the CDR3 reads CASSPGTSGSYEQYF. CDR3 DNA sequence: TGTGCCAGCAGTCCCGGGACTAGCGGGAGTTACGAGCAGTACTTC.

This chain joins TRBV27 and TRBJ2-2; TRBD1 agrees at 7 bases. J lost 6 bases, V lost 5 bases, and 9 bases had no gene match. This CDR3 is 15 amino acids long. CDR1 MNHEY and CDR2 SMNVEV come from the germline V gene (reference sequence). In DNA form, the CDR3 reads TGTGCCAGCAGTCCTCGACAGGGAATCTCCGGGGAGCTGTTTTTT. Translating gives CASSPRQGISGELFF.

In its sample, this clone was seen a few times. CDR3 DNA: TGCGCCAGCAGCTTGGACTGGACTCCACTGCCTTATGAAGCTTTCTTT. Translated, it gives CASSLDWTPLPYEAFF. V gene TRBV5-1 combines with J gene TRBJ1-1; no clear D gene. V lost 0 bases and J lost 7, with 19 bases in between. Germline lookup yields CDR1 SGHRS and CDR2 YFSETQ. The CDR3 has 16 residues.

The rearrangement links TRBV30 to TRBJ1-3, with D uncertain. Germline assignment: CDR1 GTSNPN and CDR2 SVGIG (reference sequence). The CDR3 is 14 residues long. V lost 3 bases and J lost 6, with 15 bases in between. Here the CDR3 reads CAWSGHSTVNTIYF. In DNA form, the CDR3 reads TGTGCCTGGAGCGGTCATAGTACCGTAAACACCATATATTTT. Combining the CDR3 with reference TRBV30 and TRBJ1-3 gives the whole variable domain SQTIHQWPATLVQPVGSPLSLECTVEGTSNPNLYWYRQAAGRGLQLLFYSVGIGQISSEVPQNLSASRPQDRQFILSSKKLLLSDSGFYLCAWSGHSTVNTIYFGEGSWLTVV.

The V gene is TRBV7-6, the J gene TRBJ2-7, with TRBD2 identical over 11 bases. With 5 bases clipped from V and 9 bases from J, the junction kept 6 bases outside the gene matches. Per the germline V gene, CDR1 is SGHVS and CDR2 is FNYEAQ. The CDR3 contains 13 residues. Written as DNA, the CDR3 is TGTGCCAGCAGCCGAGGGACTAGCGGTTGGCAGTACTTC. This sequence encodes CASSRGTSGWQYF.

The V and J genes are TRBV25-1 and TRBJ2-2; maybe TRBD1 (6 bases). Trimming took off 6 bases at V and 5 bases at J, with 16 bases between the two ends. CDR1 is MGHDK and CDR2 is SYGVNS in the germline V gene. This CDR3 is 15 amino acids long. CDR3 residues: CASRKGDWETGELFF. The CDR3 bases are TGTGCCAGCAGGAAGGGGGATTGGGAAACCGGGGAGCTGTTTTTT.

The CDR3 spells CASSLSWFGGDEQFF. In DNA form, the CDR3 reads TGTGCCAGCAGTTTATCGTGGTTCGGGGGCGATGAGCAGTTCTTC. The rearrangement joins TRBV27 to TRBJ2-1; D could derive from TRBD1 or TRBD2 (6 bases each). Germline CDR1 reads MNHEY; CDR2 reads SMNVEV (reference sequence). This CDR3 comprises 15 residues. Trimming pared 0 bases from V and 8 bases from J, leaving 14 bases between.

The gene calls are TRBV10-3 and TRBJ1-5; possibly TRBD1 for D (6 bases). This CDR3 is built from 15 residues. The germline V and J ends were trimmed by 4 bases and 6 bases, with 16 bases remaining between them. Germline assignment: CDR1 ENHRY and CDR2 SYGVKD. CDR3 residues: CAISAGGRGGQPQHF. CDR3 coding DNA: TGTGCCATCAGTGCTGGTGGCAGGGGTGGTCAGCCCCAGCATTTT.

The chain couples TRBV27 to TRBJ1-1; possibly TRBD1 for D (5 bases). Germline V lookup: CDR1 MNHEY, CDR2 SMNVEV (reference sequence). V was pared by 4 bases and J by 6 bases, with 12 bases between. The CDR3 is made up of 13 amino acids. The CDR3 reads CASSWGPVAEAFF. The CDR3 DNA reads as TGTGCCAGCAGTTGGGGACCAGTGGCTGAAGCTTTCTTT.

The CDR3 reads CASSRDQPQHF. CDR3 nucleotides: TGTGCCAGCAGTCGGGATCAGCCCCAGCATTTT. The chain recombines TRBV2 with TRBJ1-5, with no clear D. CDR1 and CDR2 (germline): SNHLY, FYNNEI. V dropped 5 bases and J dropped 5 bases, with 4 bases sitting between them. The CDR3 consists of 11 residues.

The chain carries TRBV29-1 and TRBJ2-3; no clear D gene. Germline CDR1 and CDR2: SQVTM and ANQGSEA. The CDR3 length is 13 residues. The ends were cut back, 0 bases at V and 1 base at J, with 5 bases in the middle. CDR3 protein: CSVEDQGTDTQYF. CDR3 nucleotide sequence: TGCAGCGTTGAAGATCAGGGCACAGATACGCAGTATTTT.

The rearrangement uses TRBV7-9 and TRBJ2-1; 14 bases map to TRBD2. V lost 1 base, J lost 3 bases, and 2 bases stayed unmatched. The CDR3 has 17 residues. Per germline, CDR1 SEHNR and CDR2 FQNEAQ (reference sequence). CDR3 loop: CASSLVGTSGSYNEQFF. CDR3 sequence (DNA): TGTGCCAGCAGCTTAGTAGGGACTAGCGGGAGCTACAATGAGCAGTTCTTC.